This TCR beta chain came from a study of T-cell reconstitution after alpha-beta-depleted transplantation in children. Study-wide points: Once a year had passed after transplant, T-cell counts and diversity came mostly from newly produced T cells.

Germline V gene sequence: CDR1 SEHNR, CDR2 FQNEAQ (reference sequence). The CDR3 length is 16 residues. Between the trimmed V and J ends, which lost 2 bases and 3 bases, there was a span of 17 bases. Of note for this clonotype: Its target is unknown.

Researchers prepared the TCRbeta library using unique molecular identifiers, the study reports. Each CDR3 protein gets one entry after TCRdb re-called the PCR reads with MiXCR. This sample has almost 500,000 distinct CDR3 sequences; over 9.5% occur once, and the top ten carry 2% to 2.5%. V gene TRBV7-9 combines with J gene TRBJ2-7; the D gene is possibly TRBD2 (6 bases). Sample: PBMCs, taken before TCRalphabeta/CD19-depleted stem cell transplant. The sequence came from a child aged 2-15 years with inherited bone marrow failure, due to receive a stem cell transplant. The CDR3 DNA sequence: TGTGCCAGCAGCTTAACCAGCGGGTTGGCGGACTACGAGCAGTACTTC. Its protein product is CASSLTSGLADYEQYF.